Each of the 9 T cell receptor beta chains below was sequenced from the same sample in a study of control samples from healthy donors and cancer patients. The protocol was immunoSEQ multiplex PCR, while the TCRdb copy is restricted to in-frame clones and leaves out a portion. Among around 130,000 clones listed, approximately 95% were seen once. The sample taken for sequencing was blood. These receptor sequences come from a man aged 30 to 45 in good health.

This clone was picked up one time. The CDR3: CAISESGLLGASYEQYF. The CDR3 bases are TGTGCCATCAGTGAGTCCGGATTACTGGGGGCCTCCTACGAGCAGTACTTC. The chain carries TRBV10-3 and TRBJ2-7, with D possibly TRBD1 on 6 matching bases. The V gene lost 0 bases and the J gene lost 0 bases, with 15 bases spanning the gap. CDR1 ENHRY and CDR2 SYGVKD come from the germline V gene. The CDR3 is 17 amino acids.

This clone came up once. This rearrangement joins TRBV6-2 or TRBV6-3 to TRBJ1-1; tentative D call: TRBD1 (5 bases). Germline assignment: CDR1 MNHEY and CDR2 SVGEGT. Trimming removed 6 bases from V and 3 bases from J, with 17 bases in between. The CDR3 runs to 15 residues. The CDR3 here is CASSGGGGLDTEAFF. The CDR3 DNA reads TGTGCCAGCAGCGGGGGGGGTGGATTGGACACTGAAGCTTTCTTT.

The rearrangement joins TRBV18 to TRBJ1-5; D is possibly TRBD1 (6 bases). V lost 4 bases and J 6 bases, leaving 16 bases between the germline ends. The CDR3 has 15 amino acids. Germline values: CDR1 KGHSH, CDR2 LQKENI. In DNA, the CDR3 is TGTGCCAGCTCACTCCCTGGGGGGCGCGGTCAGCCCCAGCATTTT. This codes for CASSLPGGRGQPQHF.

J is TRBJ2-2 and V is TRBV5-1, with 8 positions matching TRBD1. V shed 4 bases and J 1 base; nucleotides not matched to a gene: 6. The CDR3 spans 16 residues. Germline V gene data show CDR1 as SGHRS and CDR2 as YFSETQ. CDR3 in DNA: TGCGCCAGCAGCCCCGGACAGGGAAAGAACACCGGGGAGCTGTTTTTT. The encoded protein is CASSPGQGKNTGELFF.

This clone has only one observation. The V gene is TRBV4-1, the J gene TRBJ2-7; maybe TRBD2 (5 bases). The germline CDR1 and CDR2 sequences are MGHRA and YSYEKL. The CDR3 has 14 residues. With 5 bases removed from V and 5 bases from J, the gap between germline ends came to 16 bases. The CDR3: CASSFSGLEDEQYF. CDR3 DNA sequence: TGCGCCAGCAGCTTTTCGGGATTGGAGGACGAGCAGTACTTC.

The chain uses TRBV11-2 and TRBJ2-3; a weak D match, TRBD2 (6 bases). Trimming stripped 2 bases from V and 0 bases from J, with 12 bases between. This CDR3 has 16 amino acids. CDR1 and CDR2 from the germline V gene are SGHAT and FQNNGV. The CDR3 DNA reads as TGTGCCAGCAGCTTAACTAGCTACTCTAGCACAGATACGCAGTATTTT. It encodes CASSLTSYSSTDTQYF.

This chain links TRBV25-1 with TRBJ1-1; TRBD1 might be the D (6 bases). Germline CDR1 reads MGHDK; CDR2 reads SYGVNS. V was trimmed by 10 bases and J by 6 bases, leaving 12 bases between them. The CDR3 covers 11 residues. As DNA, the CDR3 is TGTGCCACTATACAGGGCGCTGAAGCTTTCTTT. Amino acid sequence: CATIQGAEAFF.

The chain has TRBV6-5 and TRBJ1-4, with D perhaps TRBD1 (6 bases). The CDR3 covers 15 residues. V was clipped by 2 bases and J by 11 bases, with 18 bases between them. Looked up from germline, CDR1 is MNHEY and CDR2 is SVGAGI. CDR3 nucleotide sequence: TGTGCCAGCAGTTACGACGGGACAAGGGGAGGCAAACTGTTTTTT. Translating gives CASSYDGTRGGKLFF.

The chain recombines TRBV7-2 with TRBJ1-4; 7 bases fit TRBD1. The CDR3 spans 16 residues. V shed 3 bases and J 2 bases; nucleotides not matched to a gene: 6. Per germline, CDR1 SGHTA and CDR2 FQGNSA. CDR3 region: CASSLRGGWTNEKLFF. For the CDR3, the DNA is TGTGCCAGCAGCTTGCGAGGGGGCTGGACTAATGAAAAACTGTTTTTT.